The present T cell receptor beta chain was sequenced within a study of T cell responses to AZD1222 COVID-19 vaccine (dated by TCRdb to the early 2020s). In the study overall: A total of 230 to 250 trial participants underwent TCR sequencing, of whom roughly 210 had received two doses of AZD1222 and around 25 had received two doses of the MenACWY control vaccine. Trial participants were enrolled by age into 18-55, 56-69 and 70-plus year subgroups, with approximately 150, 30 and 60 TCR-sequenced participants respectively. What the authors observed across the whole study: The 56-69-year group was small, and its depth increase did not reach significance, likely because of low power. Because no samples from the day 14 peak response were available, repertoires could be characterized only after the peak T cell response. Only six AZD1222 recipients were SARS-CoV-2 seropositive at baseline, limiting conclusions about previously exposed vaccinees. After two AZD1222 doses, both the breadth and the depth of spike-specific TCRs were significantly higher than at day 0 and than in MenACWY recipients. The vaccine-associated CD4 TCRs covered the entire spike protein, and the dominant responses fell in regions 160-218 and 743-854. Epitopes outside the regions mutated in the B.1.351 and B.1.1.7 variants were reportedly recognized by nearly half of the unique spike-specific TCRs. Most participants were white British and females outnumbered males, and the authors suggested that clonal diversity may have been underestimated.

Notes on this clone: Its antigen is still unknown. It has no much larger one-base neighbor in the sample; base qualities were not kept.

CDR1 is given as PRHDT and CDR2 as FYEKMQ, both from the germline V gene (reference sequence). There are 14 amino acids in the CDR3, from cysteine to phenylalanine inclusive. Kept here is only the CDR3 DNA, which spans 42 bases and is read in frame from base 1. The junction shows trimming of 7 bases on V and 4 bases on J, and the gene matches do not reach 2 bases of it. The CDR3 regions of human TCRbeta chains were analyzed by immunosequencing. As for the authors' bioinformatics: TCRs in the repertoires were compared against a reference library of SARS-CoV-2-specific TCRs that had been generated with the MIRA antigen-specificity platform. Breadth meant the fraction of unique TCRs that were SARS-CoV-2-associated, whereas depth meant the fraction of total T cells that were SARS-CoV-2-associated. Using the MIRA data, every spike-specific TCR was mapped to the spike region that the TCR reacted to and assigned to either a CD4 or a CD8 class. Log10-transformed breadth and depth values were compared by one-way ANOVA with Sidak's multiple comparisons tests. TCRdb carries this immuneACCESS record with in-frame sequences only. Its versions omit some clonotypes, under half of them owing to an unresolved V gene in the studies checked, with the rest unexplained. D and trimming come from the DNA, and the V and J calls and clone size come from that table. The sample has about 110,000 clones on record, just over 90% of them singletons. Roughly 6.2% of the sample rests with the top ten.

This specimen's time point label, interpreted: about 28 days (+/-7) after the second vaccine dose. AZD1222 recipients with second doses at about 4 weeks or about 12 weeks were pooled, because spike-specific TCR depth and breadth did not differ between schedules. Vaccinee samples were obtained from the UK trials COV001 and COV002, which included a single-blind randomized controlled phase 2/3 trial of AZD1222 (ChAdOx1 nCoV-19) in healthy adults. Trial participant PBMC samples were collected at day 0 and day 28 after the second dose for TCRbeta chain sequencing. This TCR derives from an adult who received the AZD1222 COVID-19 vaccine. The specimen comprised peripheral blood, sampled 28 days after the second AZD1222 dose. Recombination connected TRBV13 to TRBJ2-2; a stretch of 11 junction bases matches TRBD2. This receptor has the CDR3 CASNLAGGTGELFF. The base sequence is TGTGCCAGCAATCTAGCGGGAGGCACCGGGGAGCTGTTTTTT.